These 20 T cell receptor beta chains originate from one sample sequenced in a study of cytomegalovirus exposure and HLA in healthy donors. PCR amplification relied on 60 Vbeta primers (plus 13 Jbeta primers). TCRdb's copy holds only in-frame clones and misses some; the assay was immunoSEQ multiplex PCR. This sample's table reports about 130,000 clones. What was sequenced was PBMCs. These TCRs come from a woman aged 40 to 55 in good health and CMV-seronegative.

The V gene is TRBV4-3, the J gene TRBJ2-1; weak D call: TRBD1 (6 bases). This CDR3 is 16 amino acids long. Trimming removed 1 base from V and 8 bases from J, with 18 bases in between. Per germline, CDR1 LGHNA and CDR2 YSLEER. The CDR3 DNA follows: TGCGCCAGCAGCCAAGTGGTTGGGACATATTTTTATGAGCAGTTCTTC. Protein product: CASSQVVGTYFYEQFF.

The J gene is TRBJ1-2, the V gene TRBV6-5, with D maybe TRBD1 (5 bases). Between the trimmed V and J ends, which lost 6 bases and 4 bases, there was a span of 12 bases. Germline V gene sequence: CDR1 MNHEY, CDR2 SVGAGI. The CDR3 consists of 13 residues. The CDR3 DNA reads as TGTGCCAGCAGGTGGGGGGGTTCCTATGGCTACACCTTC. Its protein product is CASRWGGSYGYTF.

The V gene is TRBV5-4, the J gene TRBJ2-5; TRBD1 might be the D (5 bases). Germline V gives CDR1 SGHNT, CDR2 YYREEE (reference sequence). The germline V and J ends were trimmed by 4 bases and 3 bases, with 10 bases remaining between them. This CDR3 comprises 13 residues. This CDR3 is CASSPIREETQYF. The CDR3 nucleotides are TGTGCCAGCAGCCCCATCAGGGAAGAGACCCAGTACTTC.

V usage is TRBV5-1 and J usage is TRBJ1-6; no reliable D call. V gave up 4 bases and J gave up 0 bases, with 17 bases separating them. Germline V lookup: CDR1 SGHRS, CDR2 YFSETQ. The CDR3 extends over 18 amino acids. This CDR3 reads CASSPSGQASSYNSPLHF. The CDR3 DNA sequence: TGCGCCAGCAGCCCCAGCGGGCAGGCTAGCTCCTATAATTCACCCCTCCACTTT.

This chain uses TRBV5-4 with TRBJ1-3, with 7 positions matching TRBD1. The junction had 7 bases not matched to a gene; V was cut back by 4 bases and J by 0 bases. The V gene's germline CDR1 is SGHNT and CDR2 YYREEE (reference sequence). This CDR3 region has 16 residues. The CDR3 region has the DNA TGTGCCAGCAGCGACAGGGTGGGAAGCTCTGGAAACACCATATATTTT. It encodes CASSDRVGSSGNTIYF.

The chain has TRBV27 and TRBJ2-7; 7 bases are a match to TRBD1. The ends lost 6 bases at V and 4 bases at J; junction bases unmatched: 6. This CDR3 has 13 amino acids. The germline V gene has CDR1 MNHEY and CDR2 SMNVEV (reference sequence). The CDR3 loop reads CASSRQGGYEQYV. CDR3 sequence (DNA): TGTGCCAGCAGCAGACAGGGCGGATACGAGCAGTACGTC.

V and J are TRBV7-9 and TRBJ1-6; D gene unclear. This CDR3 contains 16 residues. CDR1 and CDR2 from the germline V gene are SEHNR and FQNEAQ (reference sequence). The germline V and J ends were trimmed by 3 bases and 9 bases, with 18 bases remaining between them. CDR3 protein: CASSFSGGGYGSPLHF. Here the CDR3 DNA reads TGTGCCAGCAGCTTTTCAGGAGGTGGTTACGGTTCACCCCTCCACTTT.

This chain uses TRBV2 with TRBJ1-2; 7 bases fit TRBD1. Per the germline V gene, CDR1 is SNHLY and CDR2 is FYNNEI. The V gene end was trimmed by 6 bases and the J gene end by 6 bases; junction bases not matched to a gene: 4. The CDR3 covers 12 residues. This CDR3 is CASRDDRDGYTF. The CDR3 DNA reads TGTGCCAGCAGGGACGACAGGGATGGCTACACCTTC.

The chain has TRBV11-3 and TRBJ2-2, with 7 bases matching TRBD1. CDR3 length: 14 amino acids. Germline V gene data show CDR1 as SGHNT and CDR2 as YENEEA. Trimming took 5 bases from V and 5 from J; bases not matched to a gene: 5. CDR3 DNA sequence: TGTGCCAGCAGCCGGTACAGGGGAACCGGGGAGCTGTTTTTT. Translated, it gives CASSRYRGTGELFF.

This chain uses TRBV10-2 with TRBJ2-1; weak D call: TRBD2 (6 bases). Trimming pared 5 bases from V and 1 base from J, leaving 9 bases between. Germline CDR1 WSHSY, CDR2 SAAADI. The CDR3 contains 14 residues. The CDR3 spells CASSRDFSYNEQFF. In DNA form, the CDR3 reads TGCGCCAGCAGTCGGGACTTTTCCTACAATGAGCAGTTCTTC.

This chain joins TRBV10-3 and TRBJ2-2, with 14 bases lining up with TRBD2. This CDR3 has 23 residues. The germline V gene has CDR1 ENHRY and CDR2 SYGVKD. V dropped 1 base and J dropped 0; count of bases not matched to a gene: 16. The CDR3 DNA reads as TGTGCCATCAGTGAGTTAGGGACTAGCGGGGGCCGCTCCAGAGCCTCGAACACCGGGGAGCTGTTTTTT. Translated, it gives CAISELGTSGGRSRASNTGELFF.

The genes are TRBV7-6 and TRBJ2-5; no reliable D call. From germline, CDR1 is SGHVS and CDR2 FNYEAQ. This CDR3 contains 14 residues. V shed 3 bases and J shed 4 bases, with 12 bases lying between them. The CDR3 region has the DNA TGTGCCAGCAGCTTGCGGATCGGTACAGAGACCCAGTACTTC. Translation: CASSLRIGTETQYF. The full variable domain, with the rest looked up from reference TRBV7-6 and TRBJ2-5, is GAGVSQSPRYKVTKRGQDVALRCDPISGHVSLYWYRQALGQGPEFLTYFNYEAQQDKSGLPNDRFSAERPEGSISTLTIQRTEQRDSAMYRCASSLRIGTETQYFGPGTRLLVL.

This chain joins TRBV27 and TRBJ1-5; 10 bases map to TRBD1. V gave up 5 bases and J gave up 7 bases; unmatched junction bases: 8. This CDR3 comprises 15 residues. CDR1 is MNHEY and CDR2 is SMNVEV in the germline V gene (reference sequence). The CDR3 here is CASSAGTGVQQPQHF. The CDR3 DNA reads as TGTGCCAGCAGTGCCGGGACAGGGGTTCAGCAGCCCCAGCATTTT.

The rearrangement joins TRBV15 to TRBJ2-5; the D gene is possibly TRBD2 (5 bases). The V and J ends lost 0 bases and 4 bases respectively, with 6 bases between them. The germline V gene encodes CDR1 LNHNV and CDR2 YYDKDF (reference sequence). The CDR3 totals 13 residues. The CDR3 loop reads CATSRDEGETQYF. The CDR3 nucleotides are TGTGCCACCAGCAGAGATGAGGGAGAGACCCAGTACTTC.

The CDR3 sequence: CASSDARVPYNSPLHF. The CDR3 coding sequence is TGTGCCAGCAGCGATGCGAGGGTTCCCTATAATTCACCCCTCCACTTT. The chain uses TRBV7-2 and TRBJ1-6; D is undetermined. CDR3 length: 16 residues. Germline V gene lookup returns CDR1 SGHTA and CDR2 FQGNSA. V shed 5 bases and J shed 2 bases, with 13 bases lying between them.

The genes are TRBV5-1 and TRBJ2-5; the D gene is possibly TRBD2 (5 bases). The germline V gene has CDR1 SGHRS and CDR2 YFSETQ. CDR3 length: 15 residues. V was clipped by 0 bases and J by 2 bases, with 11 bases between them. DNA for the CDR3: TGCGCCAGCAGCTTGGTTCCCGGCGGGCAAGAGACCCAGTACTTC. Its protein product is CASSLVPGGQETQYF. The full variable domain, its missing parts supplied by reference TRBV5-1 and TRBJ2-5, is KAGVTQTPRYLIKTRGQQVTLSCSPISGHRSVSWYQQTPGQGLQFLFEYFSETQRNKGNFPGRFSGRQFSNSRSEMNVSTLELGDSALYLCASSLVPGGQETQYFGPGTRLLVL.

The genes are TRBV2 and TRBJ2-5, with 14 bases aligning to TRBD2. The germline CDR1 and CDR2 sequences are SNHLY and FYNNEI. This CDR3 comprises 18 residues. The ends lost 11 bases at V and 2 bases at J; junction bases unmatched: 16. The DNA of the CDR3 is TGTGCCTGGGGGGTGACGGGACTAGCGGGGGAAGTTCAAGAGACCCAGTACTTC. Residues: CAWGVTGLAGEVQETQYF.

V usage is TRBV28 and J usage is TRBJ2-3, with D possibly TRBD1 on 5 matching bases. V lost 2 bases and J lost 2, with 11 bases in between. The CDR3 contains 15 residues. CDR1 MDHEN and CDR2 SYDVKM come from the germline V gene. CDR3 coding DNA: TGTGCCAGCAGTTTAAGGGGCTATGACACAGATACGCAGTATTTT. Protein: CASSLRGYDTDTQYF.

The chain recombines TRBV5-1 with TRBJ2-5; TRBD2 aligns across 8 bases. The CDR3 is made up of 14 amino acids. Losses at the gene ends were 5 bases for V and 5 bases for J; bases not matched to a gene: 8. Germline CDR1 is SGHRS and CDR2 is YFSETQ. In nucleotides, the CDR3 is TGCGCCAGCAGTCTTAGCGGGACCAGGGAGACCCAGTACTTC. It codes for CASSLSGTRETQYF.

The chain combines TRBV7-2 with TRBJ1-5, with D uncertain. V lost 4 bases, J lost 9 bases, and 13 bases lay in between. This CDR3 region has 13 residues. CDR1 SGHTA and CDR2 FQGNSA come from the germline V gene. The CDR3 DNA sequence: TGTGCCAGCAGCTCCCCGGGTCCCTGGCCCCAGCATTTT. Translated, it gives CASSSPGPWPQHF.